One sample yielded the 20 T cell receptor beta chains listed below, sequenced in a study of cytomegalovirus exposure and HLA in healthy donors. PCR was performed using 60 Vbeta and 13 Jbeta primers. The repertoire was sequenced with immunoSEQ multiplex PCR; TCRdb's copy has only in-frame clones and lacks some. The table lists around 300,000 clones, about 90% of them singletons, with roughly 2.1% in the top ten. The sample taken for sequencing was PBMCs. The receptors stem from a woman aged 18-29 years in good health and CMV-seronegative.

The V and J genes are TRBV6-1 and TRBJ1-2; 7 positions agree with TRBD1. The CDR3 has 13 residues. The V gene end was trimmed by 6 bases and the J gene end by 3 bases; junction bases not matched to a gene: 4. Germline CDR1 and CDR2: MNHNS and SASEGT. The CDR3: CASSRTGDYGYTF. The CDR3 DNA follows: TGTGCCAGCAGCCGAACAGGGGACTATGGCTACACCTTC.

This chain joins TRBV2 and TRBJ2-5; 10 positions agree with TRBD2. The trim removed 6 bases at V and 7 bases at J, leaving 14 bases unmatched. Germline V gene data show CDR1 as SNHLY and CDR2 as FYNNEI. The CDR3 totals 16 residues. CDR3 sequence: CASRAATSGVGGTQYF. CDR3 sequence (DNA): TGTGCCAGCAGGGCTGCCACTAGCGGGGTCGGGGGGACCCAGTACTTC.

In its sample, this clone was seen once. DNA for the CDR3: TGTGCCAGCAGCACCGGGGGGACTGAAGCTTTCTTT. Amino acid sequence: CASSTGGTEAFF. The chain combines TRBV7-9 with TRBJ1-1; D may be TRBD1 (5 bases). The V gene's germline CDR1 is SEHNR and CDR2 FQNEAQ (reference sequence). The CDR3 consists of 12 residues. V lost 5 bases and J lost 5, with 9 bases in between.

For the CDR3, the DNA is TGTGCCAGCAGTGAAGCGACCGGGGACAGGGGGCGAGATACGCAGTATTTT. The encoded protein is CASSEATGDRGRDTQYF. This chain uses TRBV6-1 with TRBJ2-3, with 12 bases lining up with TRBD1. The CDR3 has 17 amino acids. Germline V gives CDR1 MNHNS, CDR2 SASEGT. Trimming took 0 bases from V and 5 from J; bases not matched to a gene: 6.

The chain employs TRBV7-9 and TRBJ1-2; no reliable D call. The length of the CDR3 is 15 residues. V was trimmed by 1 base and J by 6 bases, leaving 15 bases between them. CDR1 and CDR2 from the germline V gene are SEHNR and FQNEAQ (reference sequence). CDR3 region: CASSLDVTGLNGYTF. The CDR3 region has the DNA TGTGCCAGCAGCTTAGATGTAACGGGATTGAATGGCTACACCTTC. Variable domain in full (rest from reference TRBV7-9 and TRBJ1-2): DTGVSQNPRHKITKRGQNVTFRCDPISEHNRLYWYRQTLGQGPEFLTYFQNEAQLEKSRLLSDRFSAERPKGSFSTLEIQRTEQGDSAMYLCASSLDVTGLNGYTFGSGTRLTVV.

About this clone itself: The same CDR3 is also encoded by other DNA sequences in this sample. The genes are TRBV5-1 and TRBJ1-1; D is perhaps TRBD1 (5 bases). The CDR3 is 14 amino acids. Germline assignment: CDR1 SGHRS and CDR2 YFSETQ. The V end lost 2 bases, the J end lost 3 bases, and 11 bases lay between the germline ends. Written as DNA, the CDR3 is TGCGCCAGCAGCTTTCAGGGTTGGGACACTGAAGCTTTCTTT. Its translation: CASSFQGWDTEAFF.

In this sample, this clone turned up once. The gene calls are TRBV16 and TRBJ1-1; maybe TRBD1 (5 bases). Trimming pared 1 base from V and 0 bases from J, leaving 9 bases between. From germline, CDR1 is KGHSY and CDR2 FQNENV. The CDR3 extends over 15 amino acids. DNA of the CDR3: TGTGCCAGCAGCCAATGGGTAGGGGTGAACACTGAAGCTTTCTTT. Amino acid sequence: CASSQWVGVNTEAFF.

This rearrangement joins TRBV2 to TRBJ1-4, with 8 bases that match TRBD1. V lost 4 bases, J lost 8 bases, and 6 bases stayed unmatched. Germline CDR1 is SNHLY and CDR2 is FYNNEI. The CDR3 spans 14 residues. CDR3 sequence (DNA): TGTGCCAGCAGTGGGACAGGGATTAACGAAAAACTGTTTTTT. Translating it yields CASSGTGINEKLFF.

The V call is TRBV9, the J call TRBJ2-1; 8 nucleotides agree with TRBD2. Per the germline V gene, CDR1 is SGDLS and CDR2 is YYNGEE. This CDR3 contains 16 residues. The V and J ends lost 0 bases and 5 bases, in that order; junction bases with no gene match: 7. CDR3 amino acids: CASSVDGGGLNNEQFF. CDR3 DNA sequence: TGTGCCAGCAGCGTAGATGGCGGGGGGTTGAACAATGAGCAGTTCTTC. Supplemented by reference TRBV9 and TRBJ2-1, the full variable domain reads DSGVTQTPKHLITATGQRVTLRCSPRSGDLSVYWYQQSLDQGLQFLIQYYNGEERAKGNILERFSAQQFPDLHSELNLSSLELGDSALYFCASSVDGGGLNNEQFFGPGTRLTVL.

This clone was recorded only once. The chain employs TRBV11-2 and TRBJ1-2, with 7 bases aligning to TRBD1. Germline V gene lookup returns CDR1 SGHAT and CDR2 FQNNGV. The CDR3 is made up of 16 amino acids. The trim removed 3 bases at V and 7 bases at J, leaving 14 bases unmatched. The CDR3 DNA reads TGTGCCAGCAGCTTGAGAAGGACAGGAGGGTGGAGTGGCTACACCTTC. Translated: CASSLRRTGGWSGYTF.

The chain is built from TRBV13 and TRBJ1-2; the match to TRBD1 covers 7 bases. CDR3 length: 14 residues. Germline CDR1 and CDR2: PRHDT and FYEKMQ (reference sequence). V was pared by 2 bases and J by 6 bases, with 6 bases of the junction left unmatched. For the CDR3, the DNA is TGTGCCAGCAGCTTAAGACAGGGACTTGATGGCTACACCTTC. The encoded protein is CASSLRQGLDGYTF.

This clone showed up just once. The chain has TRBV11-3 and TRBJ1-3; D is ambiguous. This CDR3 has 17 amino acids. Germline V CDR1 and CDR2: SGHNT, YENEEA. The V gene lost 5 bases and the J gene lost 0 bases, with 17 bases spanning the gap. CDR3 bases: TGTGCCAGCAGCCCGAAGAGACTGGCCCTCTCTGGAAACACCATATATTTT. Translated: CASSPKRLALSGNTIYF.

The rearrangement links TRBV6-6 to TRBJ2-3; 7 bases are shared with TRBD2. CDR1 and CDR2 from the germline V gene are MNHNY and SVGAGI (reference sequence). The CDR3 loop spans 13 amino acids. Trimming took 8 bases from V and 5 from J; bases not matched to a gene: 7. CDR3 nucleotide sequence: TGTGCCAGCTCAGGACGGGGGGTAGATACGCAGTATTTT. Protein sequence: CASSGRGVDTQYF.

Here the CDR3 reads CASSPPTGSTDTQYF. Here the CDR3 DNA reads TGTGCCAGCTCACCACCCACGGGGAGCACAGATACGCAGTATTTT. This chain joins TRBV18 and TRBJ2-3, with D tentatively TRBD2 (5 bases). The CDR3 runs to 15 residues. V dropped 0 bases and J dropped 0 bases, with 7 bases sitting between them. From germline, CDR1 is KGHSH and CDR2 LQKENI.

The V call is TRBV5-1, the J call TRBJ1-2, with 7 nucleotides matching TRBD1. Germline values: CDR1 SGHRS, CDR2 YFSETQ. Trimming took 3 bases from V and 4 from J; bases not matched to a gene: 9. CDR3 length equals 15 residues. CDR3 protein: CASSSSPGQAYGYTF. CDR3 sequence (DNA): TGCGCCAGCAGCTCCTCCCCCGGACAGGCCTATGGCTACACCTTC.

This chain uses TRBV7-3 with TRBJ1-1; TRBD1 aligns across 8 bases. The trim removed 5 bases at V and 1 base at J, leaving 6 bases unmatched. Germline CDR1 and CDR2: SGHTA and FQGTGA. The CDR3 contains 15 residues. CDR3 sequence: CASSQQGVGNTEAFF. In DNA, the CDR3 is TGTGCCAGCAGCCAACAGGGGGTCGGGAACACTGAAGCTTTCTTT.

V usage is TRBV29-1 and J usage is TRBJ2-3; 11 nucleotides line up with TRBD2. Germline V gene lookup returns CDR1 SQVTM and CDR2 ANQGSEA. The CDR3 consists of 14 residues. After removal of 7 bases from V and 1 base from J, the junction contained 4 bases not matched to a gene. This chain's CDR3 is CSAELAGGTDTQYF. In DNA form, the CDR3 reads TGCAGCGCCGAACTAGCGGGGGGCACAGATACGCAGTATTTT.

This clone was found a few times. The CDR3 region is CASSPGLAGTSEQYF. In DNA, the CDR3 is TGTGCCAGCAGCCCAGGACTAGCGGGGACGAGCGAGCAGTACTTC. The chain joins TRBV7-9 to TRBJ2-7; 12 nucleotides line up with TRBD2. The CDR3 has 15 residues. Germline V gene data show CDR1 as SEHNR and CDR2 as FQNEAQ (reference sequence). J lost 6 bases, V lost 5 bases, and 8 bases had no gene match.

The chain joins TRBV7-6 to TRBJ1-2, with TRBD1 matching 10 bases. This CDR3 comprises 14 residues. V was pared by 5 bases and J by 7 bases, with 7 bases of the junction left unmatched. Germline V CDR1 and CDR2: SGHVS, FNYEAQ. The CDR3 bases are TGTGCCAGCAGCCCCGGGACAGGGGAGGGTGGCTACACCTTC. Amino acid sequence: CASSPGTGEGGYTF.

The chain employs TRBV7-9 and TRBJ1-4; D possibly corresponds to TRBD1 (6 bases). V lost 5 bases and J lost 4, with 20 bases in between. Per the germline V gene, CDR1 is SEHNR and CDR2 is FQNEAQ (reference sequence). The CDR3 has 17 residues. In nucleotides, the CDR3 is TGTGCCAGCAGCCCAAGGGTCTTACAGGGAGTTAATGAAAAACTGTTTTTT. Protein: CASSPRVLQGVNEKLFF. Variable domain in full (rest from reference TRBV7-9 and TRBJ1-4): DTGVSQNPRHKITKRGQNVTFRCDPISEHNRLYWYRQTLGQGPEFLTYFQNEAQLEKSRLLSDRFSAERPKGSFSTLEIQRTEQGDSAMYLCASSPRVLQGVNEKLFFGSGTQLSVL.